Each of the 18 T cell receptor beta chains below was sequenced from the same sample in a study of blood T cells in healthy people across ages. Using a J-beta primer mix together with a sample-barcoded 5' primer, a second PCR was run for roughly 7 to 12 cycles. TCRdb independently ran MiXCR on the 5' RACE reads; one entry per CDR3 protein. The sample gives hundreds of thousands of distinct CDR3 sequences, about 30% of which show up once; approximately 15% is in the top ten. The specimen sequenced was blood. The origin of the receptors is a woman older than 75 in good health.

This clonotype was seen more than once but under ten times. CDR3 DNA: TGTGCCAGCAGCAAAGCTGGCACTAGCGGGGCGAACACAGATACGCAGTATTTT. It specifies CASSKAGTSGANTDTQYF. This chain joins TRBV21-1 and TRBJ2-3; TRBD2, the table's D call, was not compared with the DNA. TRBV21-1 counts as a pseudogene. There are 18 residues in the CDR3.

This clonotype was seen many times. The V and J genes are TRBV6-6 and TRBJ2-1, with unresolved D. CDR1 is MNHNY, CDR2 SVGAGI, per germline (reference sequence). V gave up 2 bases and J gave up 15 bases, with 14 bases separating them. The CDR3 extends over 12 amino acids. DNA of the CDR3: TGTGCCAGCAGTTACGTGCCGGACGATCGGTTCTTC. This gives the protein CASSYVPDDRFF.

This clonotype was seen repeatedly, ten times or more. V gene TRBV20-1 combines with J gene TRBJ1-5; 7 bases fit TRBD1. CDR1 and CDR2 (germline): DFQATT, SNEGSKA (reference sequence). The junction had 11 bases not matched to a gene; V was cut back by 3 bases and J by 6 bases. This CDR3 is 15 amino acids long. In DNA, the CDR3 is TGCAGTGCTAGGAATGACAGGGAAGTCGGTCAGCCCCAGCATTTT. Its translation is CSARNDREVGQPQHF.

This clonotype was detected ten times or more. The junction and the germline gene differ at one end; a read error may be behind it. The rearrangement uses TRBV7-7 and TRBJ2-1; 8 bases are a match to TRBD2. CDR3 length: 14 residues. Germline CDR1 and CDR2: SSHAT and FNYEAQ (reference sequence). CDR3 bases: TGTGCTAGCAGCTTAGCGGGGCGGATCAATGAGCAGTTCTTC. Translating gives CASSLAGRINEQFF.

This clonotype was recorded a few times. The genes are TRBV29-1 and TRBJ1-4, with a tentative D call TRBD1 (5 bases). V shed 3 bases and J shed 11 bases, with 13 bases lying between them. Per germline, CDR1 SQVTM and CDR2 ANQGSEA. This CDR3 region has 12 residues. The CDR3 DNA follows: TGCAGCGTTGAGGGCCAGGGTCGGAAACTGTTTTTT. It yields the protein CSVEGQGRKLFF.

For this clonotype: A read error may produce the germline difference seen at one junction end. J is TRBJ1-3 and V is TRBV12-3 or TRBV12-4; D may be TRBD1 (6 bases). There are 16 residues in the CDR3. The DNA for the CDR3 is TGTGCCAGCAGTTTAGCGCGGGACACGCCTGGAAGCACCAGATATTTT. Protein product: CASSLARDTPGSTRYF.

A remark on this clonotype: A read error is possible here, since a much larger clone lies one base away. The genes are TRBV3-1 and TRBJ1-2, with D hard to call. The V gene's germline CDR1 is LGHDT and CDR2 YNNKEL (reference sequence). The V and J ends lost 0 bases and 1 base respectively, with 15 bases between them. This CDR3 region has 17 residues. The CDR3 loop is CASSQDNALGINYGYTF. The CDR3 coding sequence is TGTGCCAGCAGCCAAGATAATGCTCTCGGAATTAACTATGGCTACACCTTC. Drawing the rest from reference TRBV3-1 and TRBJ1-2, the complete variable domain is DTAVSQTPKYLVTQMGNDKSIKCEQNLGHDTMYWYKQDSKKFLKIMFSYNNKELIINETVPNRFSPKSPDKAHLNLHINSLELGDSAVYFCASSQDNALGINYGYTFGSGTRLTVV.

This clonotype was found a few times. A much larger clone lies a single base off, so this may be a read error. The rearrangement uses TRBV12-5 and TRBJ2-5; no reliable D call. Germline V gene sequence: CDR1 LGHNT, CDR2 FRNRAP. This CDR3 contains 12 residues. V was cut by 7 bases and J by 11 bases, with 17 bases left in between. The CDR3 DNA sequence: TGTGCTAGTGAAGGAATTAACAATGAGCAGTACTTC. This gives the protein CASEGINNEQYF.

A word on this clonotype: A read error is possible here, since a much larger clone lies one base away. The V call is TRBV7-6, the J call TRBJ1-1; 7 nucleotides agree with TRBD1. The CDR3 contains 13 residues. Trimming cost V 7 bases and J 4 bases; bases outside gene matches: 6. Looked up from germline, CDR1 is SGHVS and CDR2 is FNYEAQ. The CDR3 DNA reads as TGTGCCAGCAACTTTCGACAGGGCACTGAAGCTTTCTTT. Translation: CASNFRQGTEAFF.

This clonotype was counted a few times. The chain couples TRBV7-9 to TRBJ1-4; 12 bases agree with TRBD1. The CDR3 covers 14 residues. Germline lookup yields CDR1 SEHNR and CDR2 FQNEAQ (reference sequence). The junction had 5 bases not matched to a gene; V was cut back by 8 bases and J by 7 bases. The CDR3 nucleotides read TGTGCCAGCGGGACAGGGGGCCGTGGTGAAAAACTGTTTTTT. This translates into CASGTGGRGEKLFF.

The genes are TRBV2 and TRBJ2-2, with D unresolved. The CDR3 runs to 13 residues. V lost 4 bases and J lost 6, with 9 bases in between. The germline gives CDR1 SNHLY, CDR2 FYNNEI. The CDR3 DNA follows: TGTGCCAGCAGTGGGACCGAAGCCGGGGAGCTGTTTTTT. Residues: CASSGTEAGELFF.

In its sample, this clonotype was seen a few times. CDR3 DNA sequence: TGTGCCAGCAGCAGTGGGGGTCCTCGGGTGGCTTTCTTT. Protein: CASSSGGPRVAFF. The rearrangement links TRBV5-6 to TRBJ1-1; D is possibly TRBD1 (5 bases). Germline CDR1 and CDR2: SGHDT and YYEEEE. Trimming left V 4 bases short and J 11 bases short, with 18 bases between. This CDR3 contains 13 residues. Complete variable domain (other parts from reference TRBV5-6 and TRBJ1-1): DAGVTQSPTHLIKTRGQQVTLRCSPKSGHDTVSWYQQALGQGPQFIFQYYEEEERQRGNFPDRFSGHQFPNYSSELNVNALLLGDSALYLCASSSGGPRVAFFGQGTRLTVV.

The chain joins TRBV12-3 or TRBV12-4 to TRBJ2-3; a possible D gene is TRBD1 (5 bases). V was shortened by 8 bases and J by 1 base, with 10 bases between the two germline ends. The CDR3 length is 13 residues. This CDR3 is CASESRGTDTQYF. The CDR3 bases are TGTGCCAGCGAAAGCAGGGGCACAGATACGCAGTATTTT.

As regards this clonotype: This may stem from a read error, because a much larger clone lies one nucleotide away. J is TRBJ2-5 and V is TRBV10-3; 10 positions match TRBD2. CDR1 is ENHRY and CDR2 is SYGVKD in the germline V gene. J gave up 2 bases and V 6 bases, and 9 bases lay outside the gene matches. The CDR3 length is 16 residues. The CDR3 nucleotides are TGTGCCATCAGCCCGGGACGAGCGGGGGGGCAAGAGACCCAGTACTTC. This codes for CAISPGRAGGQETQYF.

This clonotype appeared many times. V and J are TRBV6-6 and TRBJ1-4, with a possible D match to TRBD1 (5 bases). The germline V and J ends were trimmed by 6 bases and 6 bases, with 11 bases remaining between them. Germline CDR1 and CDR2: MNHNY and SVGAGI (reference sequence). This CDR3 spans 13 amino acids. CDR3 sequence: CASSFGGHEKLFF. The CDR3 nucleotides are TGTGCCAGCAGCTTCGGGGGACATGAAAAACTGTTTTTT.

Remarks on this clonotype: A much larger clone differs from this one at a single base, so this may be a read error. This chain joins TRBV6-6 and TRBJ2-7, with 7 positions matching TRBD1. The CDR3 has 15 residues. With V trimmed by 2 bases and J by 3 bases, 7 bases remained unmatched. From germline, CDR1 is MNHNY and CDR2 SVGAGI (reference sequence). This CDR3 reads CASSYRGQAIYEQYF. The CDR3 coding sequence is TGTGCCAGCAGTTACCGCGGACAGGCAATCTACGAGCAGTACTTC.

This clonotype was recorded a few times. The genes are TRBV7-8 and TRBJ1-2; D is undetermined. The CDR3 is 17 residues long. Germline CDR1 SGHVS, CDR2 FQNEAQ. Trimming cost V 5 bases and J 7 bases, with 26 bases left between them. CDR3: CASSLLAGRSAFSGYTF. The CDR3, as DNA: TGTGCCAGCAGCCTTCTAGCGGGCCGGAGTGCTTTTTCTGGCTACACCTTC.

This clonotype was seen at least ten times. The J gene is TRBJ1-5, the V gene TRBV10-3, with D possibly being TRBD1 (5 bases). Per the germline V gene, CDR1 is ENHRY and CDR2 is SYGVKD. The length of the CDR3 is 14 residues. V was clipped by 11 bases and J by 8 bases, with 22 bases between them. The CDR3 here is CASRGGTNQEPQHF. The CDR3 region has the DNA TGTGCCTCGCGGGGAGGGACTAACCAGGAGCCCCAGCATTTT.